This TCR beta chain was captured by sequencing in a study of cytomegalovirus exposure and HLA in healthy donors. General observations from the study: TCR association rates varied by HLA locus in a later analysis, with DRB1 highest and HLA-C lowest. Evidence from a later analysis indicated that most CMV-associated TCR beta chains looked HLA-restricted. A later analysis linked a missense DCLRE1C variant to TCR beta V- and J-gene trimming.

Comment on this clone: Its antigen is not known.

Both 60 Vbeta primers and 13 Jbeta primers went into the PCR. Sequencing used immunoSEQ multiplex PCR; TCRdb keeps in-frame clones, though not all of them. Among about 160,000 clones, over 80% were seen once, and the ten largest hold approximately 1.2%. The specimen was PBMCs. The clonotype was recovered from a boy aged 2-9 years in good health and CMV-seronegative.

The CDR3 protein is CASSTYQGTEQFF. DNA for the CDR3: TGTGCCAGCAGTACATATCAGGGGACCGAGCAGTTCTTC. The chain combines TRBV27 with TRBJ2-1; maybe TRBD1 (6 bases). From germline, CDR1 is MNHEY and CDR2 SMNVEV (reference sequence). This CDR3 has 13 amino acids. Trimming took 5 bases from V and 10 from J, leaving 15 bases between them.